This T cell receptor (beta chain) was sequenced in a study of cytomegalovirus exposure and HLA in healthy donors. Concerning this clone: The antigen is unknown.

Germline assignment: CDR1 MGHRA and CDR2 YSYEKL. This CDR3 is 16 amino acids long. The V gene lost 1 base and the J gene lost 0 bases, with 12 bases spanning the gap. PCR amplification relied on 60 Vbeta primers (plus 13 Jbeta primers). Data came from immunoSEQ multiplex PCR; TCRdb stores just in-frame clones and leaves some out. The table records some 60,000 clones, under 80% of them present only once. General observations from the study: Associated with HLA alleles at 0.05 false discovery rate in a later analysis were 16,951 TCR beta sequences.

The gene calls are TRBV4-1 and TRBJ2-5, with D maybe TRBD2 (7 bases). Sample: PBMCs. The TCR sequence derives from a woman in her twenties or thirties in good health and CMV-seronegative. CDR3 bases: TGCGCCAGCAGCCAAGTGGGGGCGGGGGACCAAGAGACCCAGTACTTC. Its protein is CASSQVGAGDQETQYF.